Listed here are 21 T cell receptor beta chains from one sample, sequenced in a study of human T cells and chemical hapten exposure. Unfractionated whole blood yielded the extracted total RNA. TCRdb passed the 5' RACE reads through MiXCR, listing each CDR3 protein once. The sample carries 81,000 or so distinct CDR3 sequences, roughly 8.4% recorded once. These receptors all come from a male donor in good health.

This clonotype has more than one count but fewer than ten. The chain couples TRBV10-3 to TRBJ2-1; D unclear. The CDR3 length is 14 residues. Trimming took 4 bases from V and 0 from J, leaving 7 bases between them. Germline V gives CDR1 ENHRY, CDR2 SYGVKD. The CDR3 loop is CAISVGVSYNEQFF. Written as DNA, the CDR3 is TGTGCCATCAGTGTTGGCGTCTCCTACAATGAGCAGTTCTTC.

This clonotype was recorded only once. One base away lies a much larger clone, so this may be a sequencing read error. V gene TRBV13 combines with J gene TRBJ2-2; no definite D call. CDR1 and CDR2 (germline): PRHDT, FYEKMQ (reference sequence). CDR3 length equals 14 residues. Trimming took 0 bases from V and 6 from J, leaving 8 bases between them. The CDR3 bases are TGTGCCAGCAGCTTAGGTGCCATAGCCGGGGAGCTGTTTTTT. Translation gives CASSLGAIAGELFF.

This clonotype was found many times. This chain joins TRBV6-5 and TRBJ1-2; D gene ambiguous. The CDR3 consists of 14 residues. Germline V CDR1 and CDR2: MNHEY, SVGAGI. Trimming took 2 bases from V and 0 from J, leaving 7 bases between them. This CDR3 reads CASSYGPANYGYTF. The CDR3 region has the DNA TGTGCCAGCAGTTACGGACCAGCTAACTATGGCTACACCTTC.

This clonotype has a handful of counts. The chain carries TRBV10-2 and TRBJ2-2; D gene uncertain. Per the germline V gene, CDR1 is WSHSY and CDR2 is SAAADI. This CDR3 is built from 12 residues. V was pared by 1 base and J by 5 bases, with 2 bases between. The CDR3 region has the DNA TGCGCCAGCAGTGAGTGGACCGGGGAGCTGTTTTTT. Translation: CASSEWTGELFF.

This clonotype was seen many times. This rearrangement joins TRBV12-3 or TRBV12-4 to TRBJ2-7; either TRBD1 or TRBD2 may fit D (5 bases each). Deletions cut 10 bases from V and 6 bases from J, with 22 bases between. This CDR3 region has 14 residues. The CDR3 nucleotides read TGTGCCACTCTAGCCTCCCGGGGCCTTGGCGAGCAGTACTTC. Translating it yields CATLASRGLGEQYF.

This clonotype was seen many times. The V gene is TRBV29-1, the J gene TRBJ1-3, with unresolved D. Germline values: CDR1 SQVTM, CDR2 ANQGSEA. Trimming pared 6 bases from V and 3 bases from J, leaving 15 bases between. CDR3 size: 14 residues. The CDR3 DNA sequence: TGCAGCGTGTGGGTGGCGGCGCTTGGAAACACCATATATTTT. It specifies CSVWVAALGNTIYF.

The chain has TRBV20-1 and TRBJ1-5; unclear D gene. The CDR3 totals 13 residues. The V gene's germline CDR1 is DFQATT and CDR2 SNEGSKA (reference sequence). V was trimmed by 3 bases and J by 7 bases, leaving 13 bases between them. The CDR3 DNA is TGCAGTGCTAGGGCCGCTATAGGACAGCCCCAGCATTTT. Residues: CSARAAIGQPQHF.

This clonotype has ten or more counts. The chain has TRBV6-5 and TRBJ1-1; the match to TRBD1 covers 7 bases. V lost 8 bases and J lost 4; bases outside the gene matches: 13. Per germline, CDR1 MNHEY and CDR2 SVGAGI. The CDR3 is 15 residues long. The CDR3: CASAPDRLNPTEAFF. CDR3 sequence (DNA): TGTGCCAGCGCCCCGGACAGGCTGAATCCCACTGAAGCTTTCTTT.

The rearrangement uses TRBV20-1 and TRBJ2-3; 7 nucleotides line up with TRBD2. This CDR3 region has 17 residues. Per the germline V gene, CDR1 is DFQATT and CDR2 is SNEGSKA (reference sequence). V gave up 1 base and J gave up 0 bases; unmatched junction bases: 10. The CDR3 is CSARVVGSGPSTDTQYF. The CDR3 DNA is TGCAGTGCTAGAGTGGTGGGTAGCGGGCCTAGCACAGATACGCAGTATTTT.

This clonotype was seen a few times. This rearrangement joins TRBV19 to TRBJ1-2; D gene uncertain. The CDR3 loop spans 13 amino acids. The germline CDR1 and CDR2 sequences are LNHDA and SQIVND (reference sequence). The DNA for the CDR3 is TGTGCTTCCCGTTCAGGATATAACTATGGCTACACCTTC. Translated: CASRSGYNYGYTF.

This clonotype was detected only a few times. The chain combines TRBV18 with TRBJ1-5; D perhaps matches TRBD1 (6 bases). The V end lost 5 bases, the J end lost 7 bases, and 18 bases lay between the germline ends. This CDR3 region has 15 residues. The germline gives CDR1 KGHSH, CDR2 LQKENI. The CDR3 reads CASSSLQGFDQPQHF. The DNA for the CDR3 is TGTGCCAGCTCATCGTTACAGGGATTCGACCAGCCCCAGCATTTT.

This clonotype came up many times. The CDR3, as DNA: TGCAGTGCTAGCCCCCTCAGCTCCTACAATGAGCAGTTCTTC. The encoded protein is CSASPLSSYNEQFF. V usage is TRBV20-1 and J usage is TRBJ2-1; no clear D gene. Trimming took off 3 bases at V and 0 bases at J, with 9 bases between the two ends. The length of the CDR3 is 14 residues. Per germline, CDR1 DFQATT and CDR2 SNEGSKA (reference sequence).

This clonotype was counted ten times or more. The chain links TRBV2 to TRBJ2-7, with 9 bases aligning to TRBD1. Germline V gene lookup returns CDR1 SNHLY and CDR2 FYNNEI. The trim removed 3 bases at V and 2 bases at J, leaving 5 bases unmatched. The CDR3 consists of 15 residues. The CDR3 nucleotides are TGTGCCAGCAGTGAGGGACAGGGCACAACCTACGAGCAGTACTTC. Encoded protein: CASSEGQGTTYEQYF.

There are many counts of this clonotype. The rearrangement uses TRBV29-1 and TRBJ1-1; D is undetermined. Germline CDR1 and CDR2: SQVTM and ANQGSEA. The V gene lost 6 bases and the J gene lost 3 bases, with 8 bases spanning the gap. The CDR3 runs 11 residues. CDR3 loop: CSVRIYTEAFF. In DNA form, the CDR3 reads TGCAGCGTGAGGATATACACTGAAGCTTTCTTT.

V and J are TRBV7-9 and TRBJ2-7; D not certain. V lost 3 bases and J lost 2, with 14 bases in between. The germline V gene encodes CDR1 SEHNR and CDR2 FQNEAQ (reference sequence). The length of the CDR3 is 15 residues. The CDR3 region is CASSFPEDGPYEQYF. The CDR3 DNA follows: TGTGCCAGCAGCTTTCCCGAGGACGGACCCTACGAGCAGTACTTC. The variable domain in full, completed from reference TRBV7-9 and TRBJ2-7, reads DTGVSQNPRHKITKRGQNVTFRCDPISEHNRLYWYRQTLGQGPEFLTYFQNEAQLEKSRLLSDRFSAERPKGSFSTLEIQRTEQGDSAMYLCASSFPEDGPYEQYFGPGTRLTVT.

This clonotype came up many times. The rearrangement uses TRBV20-1 and TRBJ2-3; D remains unclear. Germline CDR1 DFQATT, CDR2 SNEGSKA (reference sequence). V was shortened by 3 bases and J by 4 bases, with 17 bases between the two germline ends. There are 15 residues in the CDR3. The CDR3, as DNA: TGCAGTGCTAGCTTGGTGCGCGGTCTTTCAGATACGCAGTATTTT. This gives the protein CSASLVRGLSDTQYF.

The J gene is TRBJ2-1, the V gene TRBV9, with D perhaps given as TRBD1 or TRBD2 (6 bases each). The CDR3 is 18 amino acids. Germline assignment: CDR1 SGDLS and CDR2 YYNGEE. V gave up 2 bases and J gave up 0 bases, with 18 bases separating them. The CDR3 loop is CASSVGGLGLASYNEQFF. The CDR3 DNA reads as TGTGCCAGCAGCGTTGGGGGCCTGGGACTCGCCTCCTACAATGAGCAGTTCTTC.

In its sample, this clonotype was seen many times. This chain links TRBV20-1 with TRBJ1-5, with D possibly matching TRBD1 (5 bases). This CDR3 region has 14 residues. CDR1 is DFQATT, CDR2 SNEGSKA, per germline (reference sequence). V was trimmed by 5 bases and J by 0 bases, leaving 11 bases between them. CDR3 protein: CSAGGSDSNQPQHF. The CDR3 nucleotides read TGCAGTGCTGGGGGATCAGATAGCAATCAGCCCCAGCATTTT.

This clonotype was picked up a small number of times. V usage is TRBV20-1 and J usage is TRBJ2-5; TRBD1 agrees at 8 bases. J was trimmed by 4 bases and V by 6 bases; bases with no gene match: 10. This CDR3 is 14 amino acids long. CDR1 is DFQATT, CDR2 SNEGSKA, per germline (reference sequence). The CDR3 DNA is TGCAGTGCCGCACCGGGACAGGCAGGAGAGACCCAGTACTTC. Its translation is CSAAPGQAGETQYF.

This clonotype was seen a handful of times. The V call is TRBV7-9, the J call TRBJ2-6; 7 bases line up with TRBD1. V gave up 6 bases and J gave up 2 bases; unmatched junction bases: 4. The CDR3 loop spans 15 amino acids. Per germline, CDR1 SEHNR and CDR2 FQNEAQ (reference sequence). Here the CDR3 reads CASRQTGTGANVLTF. The CDR3 DNA is TGTGCCAGCAGACAGACAGGGACTGGGGCCAACGTCCTGACTTTC.

This clonotype was observed many times. This rearrangement joins TRBV3-1 to TRBJ2-7; 8 nucleotides line up with TRBD1. Per germline, CDR1 LGHDT and CDR2 YNNKEL (reference sequence). V was pared by 1 base and J by 3 bases, with 2 bases of the junction left unmatched. CDR3 size: 14 residues. CDR3 bases: TGTGCCAGCAGCCAAGCAGGGGGCCGCTACGAGCAGTACTTC. It encodes CASSQAGGRYEQYF.